This T cell receptor (beta chain) comes out of a study of cytomegalovirus exposure and HLA in healthy donors. Study-wide background: Early released data had around 89 million unique TCRs, all coming from HLA-typed donors.

Study-level findings and limits: A later analysis appeared to link common viral pathogens to several of the most significant clusters. The authors later found most CMV-associated TCR beta chains appeared HLA-restricted. The study labeled under 200 TCR beta chains cytomegalovirus-associated.

Primers included in the PCR were 60 Vbeta and 13 Jbeta primers. Sequencing used immunoSEQ multiplex PCR; TCRdb keeps in-frame clones, though not all of them. The sample shows more than 90,000 clones, under 80% of them seen only once. Concerning this clone itself: The target antigen is unknown.

The sample consisted of PBMCs. The receptor was isolated from a man aged 35-49 years in good health and CMV-seronegative.

The CDR3 reads CSARGLDEQFF. The DNA of the CDR3 is TGCAGTGCTAGAGGACTAGATGAGCAGTTCTTC. The chain is built from TRBV20-1 and TRBJ2-1, with D possibly TRBD2 on 6 matching bases. CDR1 is DFQATT and CDR2 is SNEGSKA in the germline V gene (reference sequence). The ends were cut back, 1 base at V and 8 bases at J, with 6 bases in the middle. This CDR3 has 11 amino acids.